One and the same sample provided the 32 T cell receptor beta chains below, sequenced in a study of T cell changes during pregnancy in multiple sclerosis. The repertoire was sequenced with immunoSEQ multiplex PCR; TCRdb's copy has only in-frame clones and lacks some. The data contain tens of thousands of clones, roughly 92% of them singletons. The sample consisted of peripheral blood, taken in the second trimester of pregnancy. All receptors come from a female donor with multiple sclerosis, enrolled in a pregnancy study.

V and J are TRBV27 and TRBJ2-3, with 8 bases fitting TRBD2. J was trimmed by 5 bases and V by 0 bases; bases with no gene match: 4. The V gene's germline CDR1 is MNHEY and CDR2 SMNVEV (reference sequence). The CDR3 runs to 15 residues. This CDR3 reads CASSLSGLAGDTQYF. CDR3 sequence (DNA): TGTGCCAGCAGTTTATCGGGCCTAGCGGGAGATACGCAGTATTTT.

This chain links TRBV2 with TRBJ1-4; D might be TRBD1 (5 bases). CDR3 length equals 14 residues. Germline V gene data show CDR1 as SNHLY and CDR2 as FYNNEI. V gave up 3 bases and J gave up 8 bases, with 13 bases separating them. CDR3 DNA sequence: TGTGCCAGCAGTGAGGGACTTTGGCGCGAAAAACTGTTTTTT. Its protein product is CASSEGLWREKLFF.

The chain carries TRBV15 and TRBJ2-7, with 9 bases matching TRBD2. The V gene's germline CDR1 is LNHNV and CDR2 YYDKDF (reference sequence). This CDR3 contains 15 residues. The trim removed 0 bases at V and 2 bases at J, leaving 2 bases unmatched. The CDR3 DNA reads TGTGCCACCAGCAGAGACCCTAGCGGGGCCTACGAGCAGTACTTC. This gives the protein CATSRDPSGAYEQYF. Drawing the rest from reference TRBV15 and TRBJ2-7, the complete variable domain is DAMVIQNPRYQVTQFGKPVTLSCSQTLNHNVMYWYQQKSSQAPKLLFHYYDKDFNNEADTPDNFQSRRPNTSFCFLDIRSPGLGDTAMYLCATSRDPSGAYEQYFGPGTRLTVT.

V and J are TRBV11-3 and TRBJ1-2, with D uncertain. Germline CDR1 SGHNT, CDR2 YENEEA. CDR3 length: 13 amino acids. V shed 3 bases and J shed 5 bases, with 10 bases lying between them. CDR3 coding DNA: TGTGCCAGCAGCTTTCGAGGCTTATATGGCTACACCTTC. It encodes CASSFRGLYGYTF.

The CDR3 loop reads CASSARLDRGSSYEQYF. CDR3 coding DNA: TGTGCCAGCTCGGCGCGCTTAGACAGGGGAAGCTCCTACGAGCAGTACTTC. The genes are TRBV18 and TRBJ2-7; 8 nucleotides align to TRBD1. Trimming removed 6 bases from V and 0 bases from J; junction bases left unmatched: 13. The germline V gene encodes CDR1 KGHSH and CDR2 LQKENI. This CDR3 comprises 17 residues.

This clone has only one observation. V and J are TRBV25-1 and TRBJ2-1; 12 positions match TRBD2. Germline CDR1 and CDR2: MGHDK and SYGVNS. The V gene end was trimmed by 1 base and the J gene end by 4 bases; junction bases not matched to a gene: 5. The CDR3 loop spans 17 amino acids. CDR3 amino acids: CASSESPLAGGYNEQFF. The CDR3 bases are TGTGCCAGCAGTGAATCCCCTCTAGCGGGGGGGTACAATGAGCAGTTCTTC.

The CDR3 DNA reads as TGTGCCAGTAGTATCCAGGGCACTAGCGGGAGGAAAACCTACGAGCAGTACTTC. Translated, it gives CASSIQGTSGRKTYEQYF. The V gene is TRBV19, the J gene TRBJ2-7, with 12 bases identical to TRBD2. The CDR3 is 18 residues long. Germline V gene sequence: CDR1 LNHDA, CDR2 SQIVND (reference sequence). J was trimmed by 2 bases and V by 3 bases; bases with no gene match: 11.

This clone has a single count. The chain has TRBV11-2 and TRBJ2-1, with TRBD1 matching over 8 bases. The germline CDR1 and CDR2 sequences are SGHAT and FQNNGV. The CDR3 spans 16 residues. J lost 8 bases, V lost 5 bases, and 14 bases had no gene match. The CDR3 sequence: CASSSPSQGDLDEQFF. The CDR3 DNA reads as TGTGCCAGCAGCAGCCCCTCACAGGGGGATTTGGATGAGCAGTTCTTC.

This chain joins TRBV9 and TRBJ1-3; tentative D call: TRBD1 (6 bases). The length of the CDR3 is 15 residues. Germline V gene lookup returns CDR1 SGDLS and CDR2 YYNGEE. V gave up 1 base and J gave up 2 bases, with 10 bases separating them. CDR3 DNA sequence: TGTGCCAGCAGCGTAACTGGGACAACTGGAAACACCATATATTTT. Translation: CASSVTGTTGNTIYF.

The chain joins TRBV21-1 to TRBJ2-3; TRBD1 is the table's D call and was not checked against the DNA. TRBV21-1 is a known pseudogene. This CDR3 has 16 residues. The CDR3 sequence is CASSLRQGLGTDTQYF. The CDR3 bases are TGTGCCAGCAGCCTAAGACAGGGATTAGGAACAGATACGCAGTATTTT.

The gene calls are TRBV9 and TRBJ2-7; TRBD1 matches 9 bases. The CDR3 is made up of 15 amino acids. In germline, CDR1 is SGDLS, CDR2 YYNGEE. Trimming cost V 4 bases and J 2 bases; bases outside gene matches: 7. In DNA form, the CDR3 reads TGTGCCAGCAGCCCGGGGACAGGGCTCACCTACGAGCAGTACTTC. Translated: CASSPGTGLTYEQYF.

The chain employs TRBV6-1 and TRBJ2-7; tentatively, D is TRBD2 (6 bases). The CDR3 extends over 15 amino acids. Trimming took off 4 bases at V and 3 bases at J, with 16 bases between the two ends. The germline V gene has CDR1 MNHNS and CDR2 SASEGT. The CDR3 DNA reads as TGTGCCAGCAGTGTGATTTTAGGAGGGATCTACGAGCAGTACTTC. Protein: CASSVILGGIYEQYF.

This clone appeared a single time. This chain uses TRBV5-6 with TRBJ2-3, with D maybe TRBD1 (6 bases). In germline, CDR1 is SGHDT, CDR2 YYEEEE. V dropped 4 bases and J dropped 2 bases, with 17 bases sitting between them. This CDR3 is built from 16 residues. The CDR3: CASSHLLRGNTDTQYF. The CDR3 DNA reads TGTGCCAGCAGCCATCTCCTTAGGGGGAACACAGATACGCAGTATTTT.

The V and J genes are TRBV6-1 and TRBJ1-2; the match to TRBD1 covers 9 bases. The CDR3 runs to 13 residues. V shed 7 bases, J shed 5 bases, and the junction held 5 bases outside the gene matches. Germline V gives CDR1 MNHNS, CDR2 SASEGT. The CDR3 here is CASNRDRVYGYTF. Written as DNA, the CDR3 is TGTGCCAGCAATAGGGACAGGGTTTATGGCTACACCTTC.

The genes are TRBV7-2 and TRBJ2-3; 8 bases map to TRBD1. The trim removed 5 bases at V and 0 bases at J, leaving 10 bases unmatched. The germline V gene encodes CDR1 SGHTA and CDR2 FQGNSA. This CDR3 has 17 amino acids. The CDR3: CASSRRPDRDSTDTQYF. In DNA form, the CDR3 reads TGTGCCAGCAGCCGCCGACCGGACAGGGATAGCACAGATACGCAGTATTTT.

This chain connects TRBV10-3 to TRBJ2-7, with 11 bases matching TRBD1. Germline V CDR1 and CDR2: ENHRY, SYGVKD. The V segment lost 3 bases and the J segment 6 bases; nucleotides outside the gene matches: 4. The CDR3 consists of 14 residues. CDR3 DNA: TGTGCCATCAGTGATGGACAGGGGGCTCTCGAGCAGTACTTC. It encodes CAISDGQGALEQYF.

V gene TRBV6-5 combines with J gene TRBJ2-7; D is unresolved. Looked up from germline, CDR1 is MNHEY and CDR2 is SVGAGI. There are 12 residues in the CDR3. V was cut by 10 bases and J by 4 bases, with 14 bases left in between. CDR3 DNA sequence: TGTGCCACCCGAAGCGCCCTATACGAGCAGTACTTC. It yields the protein CATRSALYEQYF.

This sequence joins TRBV28 and TRBJ2-1; TRBD2 might be the D (5 bases). CDR3 length equals 14 residues. CDR1 is MDHEN and CDR2 is SYDVKM in the germline V gene. Trimming took off 8 bases at V and 2 bases at J, with 13 bases between the two ends. The CDR3 here is CASREFRPYNEQFF. CDR3 nucleotides: TGTGCCAGCCGGGAATTCCGTCCCTACAATGAGCAGTTCTTC.

The rearrangement links TRBV2 to TRBJ1-2; D is perhaps TRBD1 (6 bases). V lost 6 bases, J lost 5 bases, and 19 bases lay in between. CDR1 and CDR2 from the germline V gene are SNHLY and FYNNEI. The CDR3 has 15 residues. This chain's CDR3 is CASSVDRGSWYGYTF. As DNA, the CDR3 is TGTGCCAGCAGCGTGGACAGAGGCTCTTGGTATGGCTACACCTTC.

The rearrangement links TRBV27 to TRBJ2-7; 8 bases map to TRBD1. CDR3 length: 13 residues. V was clipped by 8 bases and J by 6 bases; unmatched bases: 9. The V gene's germline CDR1 is MNHEY and CDR2 SMNVEV (reference sequence). The CDR3 nucleotides read TGTGCCAGCCGGACAGGGATACACGTCGAGCAGTACTTC. Translation gives CASRTGIHVEQYF.

This clone occurred once. The J gene is TRBJ1-4, the V gene TRBV5-4, with 7 bases aligning to TRBD1. Losses at the gene ends were 0 bases for V and 8 bases for J; bases not matched to a gene: 10. Germline CDR1 is SGHNT and CDR2 is YYREEE (reference sequence). The CDR3 runs to 16 residues. CDR3 coding DNA: TGTGCCAGCAGCTTGGAGGAGGGCAGGGGGAAGGAAAAACTGTTTTTT. This translates into CASSLEEGRGKEKLFF.

This rearrangement joins TRBV29-1 to TRBJ2-7, with 7 positions matching TRBD1. This CDR3 has 13 residues. J gave up 4 bases and V 2 bases, and 5 bases lay outside the gene matches. Germline assignment: CDR1 SQVTM and CDR2 ANQGSEA. The CDR3 region has the DNA TGCAGCGTTGAACCCTCGACAGGGTACGAGCAGTACTTC. It translates to CSVEPSTGYEQYF.

DNA for the CDR3: TGTGCCAGCAGTCTAGCAACTGAAGCTTTCTTT. Translating gives CASSLATEAFF. The V gene is TRBV25-1, the J gene TRBJ1-1; no reliable D call. This CDR3 has 11 residues. Germline V gives CDR1 MGHDK, CDR2 SYGVNS. Between the trimmed V and J ends, which lost 5 bases and 5 bases, there was a span of 6 bases.

This clone was seen only a few times. This sequence joins TRBV18 and TRBJ2-7; 9 bases line up with TRBD1. Germline loops: CDR1 KGHSH, CDR2 LQKENI. CDR3 length: 19 residues. The ends lost 3 bases at V and 0 bases at J; junction bases unmatched: 15. The CDR3 protein is CASSPLPGQGSRVSYEQYF. CDR3 sequence (DNA): TGTGCCAGCTCACCTCTTCCGGGACAGGGTTCGAGGGTCTCCTACGAGCAGTACTTC.

The J gene is TRBJ2-5, the V gene TRBV5-1; tentatively, D is TRBD2 (6 bases). The CDR3 is made up of 14 amino acids. V was shortened by 2 bases and J by 2 bases, with 10 bases between the two germline ends. Germline lookup yields CDR1 SGHRS and CDR2 YFSETQ. The CDR3 sequence: CASSLAGNQETQYF. As DNA, the CDR3 is TGCGCCAGCAGCTTAGCGGGTAATCAAGAGACCCAGTACTTC.

The rearrangement uses TRBV2 and TRBJ1-1; unclear D gene. CDR3 length: 15 residues. Trimming took 3 bases from V and 1 from J, leaving 12 bases between them. CDR1 and CDR2 from the germline V gene are SNHLY and FYNNEI. CDR3 sequence reads: CASSDPDSPNTEAFF. The DNA of the CDR3 is TGTGCCAGCAGTGATCCTGACTCCCCGAACACTGAAGCTTTCTTT.

The J gene is TRBJ2-5, the V gene TRBV7-6; weak D call: TRBD1 (6 bases). CDR1 is SGHVS and CDR2 is FNYEAQ in the germline V gene. Deletions cut 5 bases from V and 3 bases from J, with 16 bases between. CDR3 size: 15 residues. CDR3: CASSMELRGEETQYF. The DNA for the CDR3 is TGTGCCAGCAGCATGGAACTCAGGGGAGAAGAGACCCAGTACTTC.

This chain connects TRBV5-1 to TRBJ2-7, with TRBD1 identical over 10 bases. Losses at the gene ends were 5 bases for V and 1 base for J; bases not matched to a gene: 6. This CDR3 has 15 amino acids. From germline, CDR1 is SGHRS and CDR2 YFSETQ. The CDR3 DNA is TGCGCCAGCAGAAACGGACAGGGGGAATCCTACGAGCAGTACTTC. Translated: CASRNGQGESYEQYF.

This clone was observed a single time. The same CDR3 is also encoded by other DNA sequences in this sample. The chain links TRBV6-6 to TRBJ1-2, with 9 bases matching TRBD1. The CDR3 is made up of 13 amino acids. From germline, CDR1 is MNHNY and CDR2 SVGAGI (reference sequence). The V gene end was trimmed by 7 bases and the J gene end by 5 bases; junction bases not matched to a gene: 5. The CDR3 is CASNPTGGYGYTF. The CDR3 nucleotides are TGTGCCAGCAACCCGACAGGGGGATATGGCTACACCTTC.

Concerning this clone itself: Relative to the germline gene, one junction end is altered; a read error may explain this. The chain joins TRBV6-5 to TRBJ1-2; maybe TRBD1 (5 bases). Germline-derived CDR1 and CDR2 are MNHEY and SVGAGI. The CDR3 length is 14 residues. The CDR3 DNA sequence: TGTGCCAGCAGTTACTCAGCAGGGAACTATGACTACACCTTC. This codes for CASSYSAGNYDYTF.

V usage is TRBV6-5 and J usage is TRBJ1-1, with 7 bases identical to TRBD1. The CDR3 is 13 residues long. J gave up 1 base and V 6 bases, and 2 bases lay outside the gene matches. Germline CDR1 and CDR2: MNHEY and SVGAGI. The chain's CDR3 is CASRGTENTEAFF. The CDR3 DNA follows: TGTGCCAGCAGAGGGACAGAGAACACTGAAGCTTTCTTT.

The genes are TRBV19 and TRBJ2-4, with 13 bases that match TRBD2. CDR3 size: 18 residues. Unmatched junction bases numbered 9, after V lost 4 bases and J lost 3 bases. Germline CDR1 and CDR2: LNHDA and SQIVND (reference sequence). This chain's CDR3 is CASSTLRTSGSVKNIQYF. As DNA, the CDR3 is TGTGCCAGTAGTACTCTACGGACTAGCGGGAGTGTCAAAAACATTCAGTACTTC.